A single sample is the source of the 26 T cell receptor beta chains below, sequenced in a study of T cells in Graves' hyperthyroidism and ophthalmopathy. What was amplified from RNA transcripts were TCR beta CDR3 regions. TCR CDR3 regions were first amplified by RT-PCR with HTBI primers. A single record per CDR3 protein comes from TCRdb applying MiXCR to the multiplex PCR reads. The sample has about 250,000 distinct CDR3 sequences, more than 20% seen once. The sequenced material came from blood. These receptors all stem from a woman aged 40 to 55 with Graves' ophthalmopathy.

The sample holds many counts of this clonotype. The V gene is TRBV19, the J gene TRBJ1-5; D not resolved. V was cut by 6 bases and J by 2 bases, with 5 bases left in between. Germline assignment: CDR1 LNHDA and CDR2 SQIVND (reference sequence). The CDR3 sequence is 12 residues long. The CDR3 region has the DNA TGTGCCAGTAGGTACGGCAATCAGCCCCAGCATTTT. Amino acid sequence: CASRYGNQPQHF.

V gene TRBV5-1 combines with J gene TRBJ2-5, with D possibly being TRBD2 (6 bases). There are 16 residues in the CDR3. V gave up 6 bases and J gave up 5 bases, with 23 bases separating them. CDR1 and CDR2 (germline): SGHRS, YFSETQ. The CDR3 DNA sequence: TGCGCCAGCACGGTCTCCTCCGGCGGGGTTGTCGAGACCCAGTACTTC. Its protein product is CASTVSSGGVVETQYF. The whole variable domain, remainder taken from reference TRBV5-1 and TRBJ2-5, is KAGVTQTPRYLIKTRGQQVTLSCSPISGHRSVSWYQQTPGQGLQFLFEYFSETQRNKGNFPGRFSGRQFSNSRSEMNVSTLELGDSALYLCASTVSSGGVVETQYFGPGTRLLVL.

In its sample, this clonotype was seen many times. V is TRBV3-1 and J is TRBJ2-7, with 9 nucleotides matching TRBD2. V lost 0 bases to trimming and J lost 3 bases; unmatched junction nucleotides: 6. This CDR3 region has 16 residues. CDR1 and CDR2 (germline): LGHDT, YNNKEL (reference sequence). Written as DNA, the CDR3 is TGTGCCAGCAGCCAAGATGGCGGGAGGGCCGTCTACGAGCAGTACTTC. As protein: CASSQDGGRAVYEQYF.

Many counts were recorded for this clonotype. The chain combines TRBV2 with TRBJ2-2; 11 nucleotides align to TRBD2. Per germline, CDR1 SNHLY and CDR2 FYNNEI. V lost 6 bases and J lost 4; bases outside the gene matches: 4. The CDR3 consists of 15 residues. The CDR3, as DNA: TGTGCCAGCAGGGGGACTAGCGGATCCACCGGGGAGCTGTTTTTT. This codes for CASRGTSGSTGELFF.

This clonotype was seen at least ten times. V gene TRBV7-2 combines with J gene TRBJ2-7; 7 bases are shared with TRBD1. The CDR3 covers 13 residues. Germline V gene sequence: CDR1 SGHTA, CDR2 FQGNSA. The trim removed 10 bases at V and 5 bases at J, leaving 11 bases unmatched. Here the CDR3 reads CATGRDRKDEQYF. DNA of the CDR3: TGTGCCACCGGACGGGACAGAAAGGACGAGCAGTACTTC.

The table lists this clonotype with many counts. The CDR3 DNA is TGTGCCAGCAGTAGATCCCCCACAGAAGAGACCCAGTACTTC. This sequence encodes CASSRSPTEETQYF. The gene calls are TRBV28 and TRBJ2-5; D not resolved. Trimming took 5 bases from V and 3 from J, leaving 13 bases between them. This CDR3 is 14 amino acids long. From germline, CDR1 is MDHEN and CDR2 SYDVKM.

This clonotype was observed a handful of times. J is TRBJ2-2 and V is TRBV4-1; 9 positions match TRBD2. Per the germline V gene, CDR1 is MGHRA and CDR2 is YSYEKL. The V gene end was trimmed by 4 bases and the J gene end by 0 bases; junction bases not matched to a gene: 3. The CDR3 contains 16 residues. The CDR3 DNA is TGCGCCAGCAGCCGACTAGCGGACCCGAACACCGGGGAGCTGTTTTTT. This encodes CASSRLADPNTGELFF.

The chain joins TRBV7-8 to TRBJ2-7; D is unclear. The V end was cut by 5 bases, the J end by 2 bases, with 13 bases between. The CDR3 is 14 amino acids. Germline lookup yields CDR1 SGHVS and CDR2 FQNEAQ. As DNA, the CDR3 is TGTGCCAGCAGCCCGTACACAAGCCCCTACGAGCAGTACTTC. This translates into CASSPYTSPYEQYF.

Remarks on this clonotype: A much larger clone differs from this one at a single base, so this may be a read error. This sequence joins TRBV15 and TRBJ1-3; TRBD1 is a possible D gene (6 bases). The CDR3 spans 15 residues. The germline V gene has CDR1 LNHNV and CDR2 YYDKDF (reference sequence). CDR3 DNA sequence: TGTGCCACCAGCAGAGATCGGGGGGCTGGAAACACCATATCTTTT. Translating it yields CATSRDRGAGNTISF.

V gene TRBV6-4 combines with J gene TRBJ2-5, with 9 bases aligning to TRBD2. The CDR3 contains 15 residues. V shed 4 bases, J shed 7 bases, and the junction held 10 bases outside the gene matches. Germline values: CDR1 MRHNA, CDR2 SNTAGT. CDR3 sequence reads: CASSADSGRAGTQYF. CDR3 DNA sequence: TGTGCCAGCAGTGCTGATAGCGGGAGAGCCGGGACCCAGTACTTC.

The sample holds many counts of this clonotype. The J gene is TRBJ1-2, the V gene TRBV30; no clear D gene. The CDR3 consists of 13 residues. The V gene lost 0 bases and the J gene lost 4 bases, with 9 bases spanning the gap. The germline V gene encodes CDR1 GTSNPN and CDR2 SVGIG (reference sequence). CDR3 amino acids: CAWSVGESYGYTF. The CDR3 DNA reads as TGTGCCTGGAGTGTAGGAGAGTCCTATGGCTACACCTTC.

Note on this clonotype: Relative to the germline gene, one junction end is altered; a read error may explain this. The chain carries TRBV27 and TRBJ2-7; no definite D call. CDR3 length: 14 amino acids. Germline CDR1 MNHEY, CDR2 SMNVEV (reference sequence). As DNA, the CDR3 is TGTGCCGGCAGTTTACTCTCTAAAACCTACGAGCAGTACTTC. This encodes CAGSLLSKTYEQYF.

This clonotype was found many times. The CDR3 loop is CSVMLQETQYF. In nucleotides, the CDR3 is TGCAGCGTTATGCTCCAAGAGACCCAGTACTTC. The V and J genes are TRBV29-1 and TRBJ2-5; the D is unclear. With 5 bases removed from V and 1 base from J, the gap between germline ends came to 5 bases. CDR3 length equals 11 residues. Germline V gene sequence: CDR1 SQVTM, CDR2 ANQGSEA.

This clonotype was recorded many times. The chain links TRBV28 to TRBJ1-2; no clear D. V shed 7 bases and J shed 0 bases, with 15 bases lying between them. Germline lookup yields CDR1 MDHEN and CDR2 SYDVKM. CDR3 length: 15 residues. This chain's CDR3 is CASITRGWANYGYTF. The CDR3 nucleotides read TGTGCCAGCATTACTCGGGGTTGGGCTAACTATGGCTACACCTTC.

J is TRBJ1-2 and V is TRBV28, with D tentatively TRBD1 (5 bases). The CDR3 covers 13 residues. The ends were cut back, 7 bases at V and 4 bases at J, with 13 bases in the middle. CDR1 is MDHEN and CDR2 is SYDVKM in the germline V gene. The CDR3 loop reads CASTPSGFYGYTF. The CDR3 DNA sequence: TGTGCCAGCACCCCGTCAGGGTTCTATGGCTACACCTTC.

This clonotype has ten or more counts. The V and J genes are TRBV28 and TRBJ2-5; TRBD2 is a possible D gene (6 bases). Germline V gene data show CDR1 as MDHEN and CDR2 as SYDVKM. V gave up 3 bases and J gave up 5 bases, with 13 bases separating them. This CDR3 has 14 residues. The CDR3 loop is CASSLHSGGETQYF. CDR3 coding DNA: TGTGCCAGCAGTTTGCACAGTGGGGGGGAGACCCAGTACTTC.

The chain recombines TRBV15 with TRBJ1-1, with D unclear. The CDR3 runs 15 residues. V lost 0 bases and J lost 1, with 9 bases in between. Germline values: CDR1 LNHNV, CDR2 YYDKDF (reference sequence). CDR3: CATSRERQQNTEAFF. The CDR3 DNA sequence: TGTGCCACCAGCAGAGAACGGCAGCAGAACACTGAAGCTTTCTTT.

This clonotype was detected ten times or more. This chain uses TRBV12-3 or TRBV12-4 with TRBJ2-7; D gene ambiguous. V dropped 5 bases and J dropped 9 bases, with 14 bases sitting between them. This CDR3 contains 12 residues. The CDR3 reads CASSREGLGQYF. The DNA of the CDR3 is TGTGCCAGCAGTCGCGAAGGTCTTGGGCAGTACTTC.

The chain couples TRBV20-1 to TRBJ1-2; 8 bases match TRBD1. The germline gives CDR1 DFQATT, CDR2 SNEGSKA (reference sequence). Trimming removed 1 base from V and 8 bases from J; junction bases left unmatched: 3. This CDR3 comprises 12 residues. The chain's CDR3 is CSARGQGFGYTF. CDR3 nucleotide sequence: TGCAGTGCTAGAGGACAGGGGTTCGGCTACACCTTC.

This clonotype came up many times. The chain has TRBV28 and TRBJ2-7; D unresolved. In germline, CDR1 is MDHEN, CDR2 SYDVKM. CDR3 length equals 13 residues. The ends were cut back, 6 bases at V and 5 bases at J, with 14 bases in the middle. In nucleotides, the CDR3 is TGTGCCAGCAGCACTTACCTTGACGACGAGCAGTACTTC. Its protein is CASSTYLDDEQYF.

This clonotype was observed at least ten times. This chain's CDR3 is CASSQDLQRNEQYF. In DNA, the CDR3 is TGTGCCAGCAGCCAAGATCTCCAGCGGAACGAGCAGTACTTC. The rearrangement joins TRBV4-2 to TRBJ2-7; possibly TRBD2 for D (5 bases). The germline V gene has CDR1 LGHNA and CDR2 YNFKEQ. This CDR3 is built from 14 residues. Trimming left V 0 bases short and J 5 bases short, with 11 bases between.

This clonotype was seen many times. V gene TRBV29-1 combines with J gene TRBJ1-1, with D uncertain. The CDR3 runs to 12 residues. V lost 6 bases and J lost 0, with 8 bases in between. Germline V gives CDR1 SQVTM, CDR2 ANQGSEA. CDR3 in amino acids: CSVRALNTEAFF. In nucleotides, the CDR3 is TGCAGCGTGCGGGCCTTGAACACTGAAGCTTTCTTT. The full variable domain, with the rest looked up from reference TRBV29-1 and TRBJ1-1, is SAVISQKPSRDICQRGTSLTIQCQVDSQVTMMFWYRQQPGQSLTLIATANQGSEATYESGFVIDKFPISRPNLTFSTLTVSNMSPEDSSIYLCSVRALNTEAFFGQGTRLTVV.

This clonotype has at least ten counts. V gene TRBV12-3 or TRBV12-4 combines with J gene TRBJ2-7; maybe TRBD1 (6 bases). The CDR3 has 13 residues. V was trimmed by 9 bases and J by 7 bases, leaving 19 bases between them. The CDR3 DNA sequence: TGTGCCAGTAACCGGGACACCGTCGGGGAGCAGTACTTC. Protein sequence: CASNRDTVGEQYF.

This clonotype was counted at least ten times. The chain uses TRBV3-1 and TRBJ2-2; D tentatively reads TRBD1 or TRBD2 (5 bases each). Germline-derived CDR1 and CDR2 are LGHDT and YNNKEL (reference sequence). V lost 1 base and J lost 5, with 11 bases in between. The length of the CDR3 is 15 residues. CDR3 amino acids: CASSQGRGETGELFF. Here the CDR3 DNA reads TGTGCCAGCAGCCAAGGCCGAGGGGAAACCGGGGAGCTGTTTTTT.

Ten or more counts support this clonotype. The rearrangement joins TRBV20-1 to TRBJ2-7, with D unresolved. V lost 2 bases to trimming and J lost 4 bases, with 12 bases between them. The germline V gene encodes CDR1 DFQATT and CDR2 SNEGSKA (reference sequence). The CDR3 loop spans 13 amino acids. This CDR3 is CSARSLDNYEQYF. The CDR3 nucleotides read TGCAGTGCTAGATCGCTAGATAATTACGAGCAGTACTTC.

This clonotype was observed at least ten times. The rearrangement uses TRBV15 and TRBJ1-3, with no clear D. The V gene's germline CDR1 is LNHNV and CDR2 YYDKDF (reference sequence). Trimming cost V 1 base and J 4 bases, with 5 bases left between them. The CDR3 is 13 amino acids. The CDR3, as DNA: TGTGCCACCAGCAGAGTAAGAGGAAACACCATATATTTT. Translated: CATSRVRGNTIYF.